A selection of T cell receptor beta chains follows, all from one sample in a study of cytomegalovirus exposure and HLA in healthy donors. Here immunoSEQ multiplex PCR was the method, and the copy in TCRdb shows in-frame clones only, minus some. This specimen shows approximately 52,000 clones; the ten leading clones hold roughly 9.6%. Sequencing was carried out using PBMCs. The origin of the receptors is a man aged 50 or older in good health and CMV-seropositive. The CDR3 runs from the conserved cysteine through the conserved F or W. Fields, in order: J gene, D gene, V gene, CDR3 DNA, CDR3 protein. The D gene is left open where the match is weak.

TRBJ1-6	-	TRBV6-1	TGTGCCAGCAGTCAACCTCAGGGAGGTGCTTCACCCCTCCACTTT	CASSQPQGGASPLHF
TRBJ2-7	TRBD2	TRBV28	TGTGCCAGCAGTTTAGGTTCTAGCGGGAGAGGGGGCGAGCAGTACTTC	CASSLGSSGRGGEQYF
TRBJ1-6	TRBD1	TRBV30	TGTGCCTGGAGGCAGGGACAGAATTCACCCCTCCACTTT	CAWRQGQNSPLHF
TRBJ2-1	-	TRBV7-9	TGTGCCAGCAGCTTATCAGACAATGAGCAGTTCTTC	CASSLSDNEQFF
TRBJ2-5	TRBD2	TRBV6-5	TGTGCCAGCAGTTACGGGGGGGGTGAGACCCAGTACTTC	CASSYGGGETQYF
TRBJ2-1	TRBD2	TRBV19	TGTGCCAGTAGTAGGGGGACTAGCGGCTACTACAATGAGCAGTTCTTC	CASSRGTSGYYNEQFF
TRBJ1-1	-	TRBV18	TGTGCCAGCTCACCACCGGGGAGAGGTGAAGCTTTCTTT	CASSPPGRGEAFF
TRBJ2-7	TRBD2	TRBV19	TGTGCCAGTAGTGGGCCATTGTGGGAGGGTCTCTACGAGCAGTACTTC	CASSGPLWEGLYEQYF
TRBJ1-2	-	TRBV7-3	TGTGCCAGCAGAGATCCGGACTCAAACTATGGCTACACCTTC	CASRDPDSNYGYTF
TRBJ1-5	-	TRBV6-1	TGTGCCAGCAGTGAAGCCGGGAGGCAGCCCCAGCATTTT	CASSEAGRQPQHF
TRBJ1-2	-	TRBV7-2	TGTGCCAGCAGCCCCGGGAGCCAGGCAGGGTCGAACACCTTC	CASSPGSQAGSNTF
TRBJ1-5	-	TRBV15	TGTGCCACCAGTACCATAACAGCCCCGGGATGGCCCCAGCATTTT	CATSTITAPGWPQHF
TRBJ2-2	TRBD2	TRBV11-3	TGTGCCAGCAGCCCGGGACTAGCGGGGGAGAACACCGGGGAGCTGTTTTTT	CASSPGLAGENTGELFF
TRBJ2-5	TRBD2	TRBV7-6	TGTGCCAGCAGCTTAGTAGCGGGAACGGGAGAGACCCAGTACTTC	CASSLVAGTGETQYF
TRBJ2-7	TRBD1	TRBV19	TGTGCCAGTAGTCCCGGGACAGGGAACAACGAGCAGTACTTC	CASSPGTGNNEQYF
TRBJ2-3	TRBD2	TRBV6-5	TGTGCCAGCAGTTCTACTAGCGGGGGGAATATAGATACGCAGTATTTT	CASSSTSGGNIDTQYF
TRBJ1-4	-	TRBV4-3	TGCGCCAGCAGCCAAGATCCGGGGGGAACAACTAATGAAAAACTGTTTTTT	CASSQDPGGTTNEKLFF
TRBJ2-7	-	TRBV12-2	TGTGCAAGTCGCCCCACCCGGGACAGGAGCTACGAGCAGTACTTC	CASRPTRDRSYEQYF
TRBJ1-2	TRBD1	TRBV6-5	TGTGCCAGCAGTTCCGGACAGGGGGCTGGATCCTTC	CASSSGQGAGSF
TRBJ2-1	TRBD2	TRBV9	TGTGCCAGCAGCGTAGTTGCGGGAGGGCCGGGCGATGAGCAGTTCTTC	CASSVVAGGPGDEQFF
TRBJ2-2	-	TRBV29-1	TGCAGCGTTGACCCCGCGAACACCGGGGAGCTGTTTTTT	CSVDPANTGELFF
TRBJ1-1	-	TRBV7-2	TGTGCCAGCAGCTTAGGGCTCAGAATTAACACTGAAGCTTTCTTT	CASSLGLRINTEAFF
TRBJ2-1	-	TRBV4-2	TGTGCCAGCAGCCAAGATCCCCAGCGGGCTTACAATGAGCAGTTCTTC	CASSQDPQRAYNEQFF
TRBJ1-5	TRBD1	TRBV6-1	TGTGCCAGCAGGGAAACAGGGGTACGTTGGGCCCAGCATTTT	CASRETGVRWAQHF
TRBJ1-5	TRBD1	TRBV19	TGTGCCAGTACCCGCCAACAGGGGGTTGGTCAGCCCCAGCATTTT	CASTRQQGVGQPQHF
TRBJ2-7	-	TRBV19	TGTGCCAGTAGCCCCGGCGGGATCGAGCAGTACTTC	CASSPGGIEQYF
TRBJ1-1	TRBD1	TRBV19	TGTGCCAGTAGTATCGACAGGGACACTGAAGCTTTCTTT	CASSIDRDTEAFF
TRBJ1-6	-	TRBV5-1	TGCGCCAGCAGCTTGGACCCTGGAGGGATCGATTCACCCCTCCACTTT	CASSLDPGGIDSPLHF
TRBJ2-1	TRBD2	TRBV9	TGTGCCAGCAGCGTGACTAGCGGAACCAACAATGAGCAGTTCTTC	CASSVTSGTNNEQFF
TRBJ2-5	TRBD2	TRBV5-1	TGCGCCAGCAGCACGGGACTAGCGCCAGAGACCCAGTACTTC	CASSTGLAPETQYF
TRBJ2-5	-	TRBV5-4	TGTGCCAGCAGCCGCCCCGAGGGTGAGGCTCGGGAGACCCAGTACTTC	CASSRPEGEARETQYF
TRBJ1-1	-	TRBV14	TGTGCCAGCAGCCAAAGCCCACCGGGGGCTGAAGCTTTCTTT	CASSQSPPGAEAFF
TRBJ2-7	-	TRBV28	TGTGCCAGCAGTTTATCCGCAGGGAGGGAGCAGTACTTC	CASSLSAGREQYF
TRBJ2-7	TRBD2	TRBV4-1	TGCGCCAGCAGCCAAGGGACTAGCGCGGGGTACGAGCAGTACTTC	CASSQGTSAGYEQYF
TRBJ1-1	-	TRBV18	TGTGCCAGCTCACTATCTGGGAGCGGGAACACTGAAGCTTTCTTT	CASSLSGSGNTEAFF
TRBJ1-1	-	TRBV4-3	TGCGCCAGCAGCCAAGAGTTGGGGAGTGAAGCTTTCTTT	CASSQELGSEAFF
TRBJ2-3	TRBD2	TRBV7-9	TGTGCCAGCAGCCGAGAATCTAGCGGGGGAGCCACAGATAAGCAGTATTTT	CASSRESSGGATDKQYF
TRBJ2-6	-	TRBV4-1	TGCGCCAGCAGCCCGGGACATAGGAGTCCTGGGGCCAACGTCCTGACTTTC	CASSPGHRSPGANVLTF
TRBJ2-2	TRBD2	TRBV5-6	TGTGCCAGCAGCTTGTTAGCGGGAGAGGGCGGGGAGCTGTTTTTT	CASSLLAGEGGELFF
TRBJ2-2	-	TRBV6-5	TGTGCCAGCTTCGGTAACACCGGGGAGCTGTTTTTT	CASFGNTGELFF
TRBJ2-7	TRBD2	TRBV7-8	TGTGCCAGCAGCTTGAGCGGGAGTCCCTACGAGCAGTACTTC	CASSLSGSPYEQYF
TRBJ1-4	-	TRBV30	TGTGCCTGTATTGACACTGCAACTAATGAAAAACTGTTTTTT	CACIDTATNEKLFF
TRBJ2-2	TRBD1	TRBV4-2	TGTGCCAGCAGCCAATGGACAGGGAGTACCGGGGAGCTGTTTTTT	CASSQWTGSTGELFF
TRBJ2-3	TRBD2	TRBV28	TGTGCCAGCAGCCTACTAGCGGGGGGGCGGTCAGATACGCAGTATTTT	CASSLLAGGRSDTQYF